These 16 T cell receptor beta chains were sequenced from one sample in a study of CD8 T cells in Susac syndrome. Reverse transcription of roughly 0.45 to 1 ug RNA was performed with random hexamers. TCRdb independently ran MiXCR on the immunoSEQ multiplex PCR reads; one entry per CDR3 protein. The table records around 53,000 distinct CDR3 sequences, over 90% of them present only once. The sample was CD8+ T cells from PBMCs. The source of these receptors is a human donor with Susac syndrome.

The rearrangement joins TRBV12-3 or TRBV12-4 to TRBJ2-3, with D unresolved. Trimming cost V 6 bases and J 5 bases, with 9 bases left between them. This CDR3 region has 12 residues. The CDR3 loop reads CASSLLQDTQYF. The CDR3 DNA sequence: TGTGCCAGCAGCCTCCTCCAAGATACGCAGTATTTT.

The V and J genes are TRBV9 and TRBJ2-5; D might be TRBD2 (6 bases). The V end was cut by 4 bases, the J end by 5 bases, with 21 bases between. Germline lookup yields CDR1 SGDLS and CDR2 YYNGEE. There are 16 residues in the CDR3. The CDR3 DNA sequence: TGTGCCAGCAGCCCTGGTACAAGGCTTGGAGGGGAGACCCAGTACTTC. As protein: CASSPGTRLGGETQYF.

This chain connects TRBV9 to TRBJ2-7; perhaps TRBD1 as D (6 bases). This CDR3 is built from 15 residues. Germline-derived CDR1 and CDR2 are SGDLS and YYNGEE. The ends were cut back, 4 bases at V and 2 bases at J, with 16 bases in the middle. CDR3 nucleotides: TGTGCCAGCAGCCCTTTCGAACAGGGTGCCTACGAGCAGTACTTC. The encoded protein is CASSPFEQGAYEQYF.

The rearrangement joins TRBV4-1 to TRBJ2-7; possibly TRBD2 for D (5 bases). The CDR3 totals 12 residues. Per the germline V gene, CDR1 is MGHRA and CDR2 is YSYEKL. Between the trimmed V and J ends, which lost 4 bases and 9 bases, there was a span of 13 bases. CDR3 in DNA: TGCGCCAGCAGCCCGGACGGACTTGGGCAGTACTTC. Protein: CASSPDGLGQYF.

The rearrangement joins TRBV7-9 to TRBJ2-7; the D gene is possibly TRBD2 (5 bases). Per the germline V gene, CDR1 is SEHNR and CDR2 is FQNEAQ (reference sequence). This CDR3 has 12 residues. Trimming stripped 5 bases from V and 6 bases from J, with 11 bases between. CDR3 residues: CASSGLGPEQYF. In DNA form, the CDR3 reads TGTGCCAGCAGCGGACTTGGGCCCGAGCAGTACTTC.

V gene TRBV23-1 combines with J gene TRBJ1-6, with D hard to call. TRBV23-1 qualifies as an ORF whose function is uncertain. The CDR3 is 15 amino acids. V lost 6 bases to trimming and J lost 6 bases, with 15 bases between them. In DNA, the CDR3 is TGCGCCAGCAGCCTGAGTCGGGTGCCTAATTCACCCCTCCACTTT. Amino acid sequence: CASSLSRVPNSPLHF.

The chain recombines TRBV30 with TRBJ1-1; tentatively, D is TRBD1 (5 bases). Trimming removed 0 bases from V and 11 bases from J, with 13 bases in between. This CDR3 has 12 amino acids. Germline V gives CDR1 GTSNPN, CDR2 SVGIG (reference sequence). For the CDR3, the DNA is TGTGCCTGGAGTGTACTCGGAGGGGAGGCTTTCTTT. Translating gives CAWSVLGGEAFF.

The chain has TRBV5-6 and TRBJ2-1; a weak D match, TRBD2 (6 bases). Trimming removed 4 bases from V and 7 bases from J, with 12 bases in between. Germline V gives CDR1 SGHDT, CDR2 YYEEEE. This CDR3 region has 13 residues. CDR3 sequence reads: CASSLGLGNEQFF. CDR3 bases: TGTGCCAGCAGCCTGGGACTTGGGAATGAGCAGTTCTTC. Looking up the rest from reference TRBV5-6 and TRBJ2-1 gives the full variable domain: DAGVTQSPTHLIKTRGQQVTLRCSPKSGHDTVSWYQQALGQGPQFIFQYYEEEERQRGNFPDRFSGHQFPNYSSELNVNALLLGDSALYLCASSLGLGNEQFFGPGTRLTVL.

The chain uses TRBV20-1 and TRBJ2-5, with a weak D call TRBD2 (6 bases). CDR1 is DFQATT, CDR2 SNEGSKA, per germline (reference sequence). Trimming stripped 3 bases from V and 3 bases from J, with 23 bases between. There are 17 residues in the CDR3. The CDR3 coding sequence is TGCAGTGCTAGCCACAGGCAACTCACTAGCACCGAAGAGACCCAGTACTTC. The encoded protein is CSASHRQLTSTEETQYF.

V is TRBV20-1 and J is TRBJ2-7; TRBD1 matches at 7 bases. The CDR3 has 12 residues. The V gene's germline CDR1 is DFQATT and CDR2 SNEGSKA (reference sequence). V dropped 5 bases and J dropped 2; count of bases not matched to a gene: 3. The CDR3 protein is CSAWDSTYEQYF. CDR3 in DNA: TGCAGTGCTTGGGACAGCACCTACGAGCAGTACTTC.

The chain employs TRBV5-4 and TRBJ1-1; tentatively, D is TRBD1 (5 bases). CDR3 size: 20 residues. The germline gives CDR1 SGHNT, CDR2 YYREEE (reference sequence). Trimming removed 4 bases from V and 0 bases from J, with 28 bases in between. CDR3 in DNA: TGTGCCAGCAGCCCAGACCCCGGGGGAGGGCGGAGAAGAATGAACACTGAAGCTTTCTTT. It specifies CASSPDPGGGRRRMNTEAFF.

The CDR3 nucleotides read TGTGCCAGCAGTTTACGGGGTAAGGGAACTGAAGCTTTCTTT. Translated, it gives CASSLRGKGTEAFF. The V and J genes are TRBV27 and TRBJ1-1; D call uncertain. Germline V CDR1 and CDR2: MNHEY, SMNVEV (reference sequence). This CDR3 spans 14 amino acids. V was clipped by 2 bases and J by 5 bases, with 12 bases between them.

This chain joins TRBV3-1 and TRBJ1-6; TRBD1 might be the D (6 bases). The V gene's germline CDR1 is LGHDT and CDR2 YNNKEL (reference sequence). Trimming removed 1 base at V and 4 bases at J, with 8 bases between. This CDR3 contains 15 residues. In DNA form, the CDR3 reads TGTGCCAGCAGCCAAGCCCAGGGGTATAATTCACCCCTCCACTTT. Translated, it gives CASSQAQGYNSPLHF.

CDR3 sequence (DNA): TGTGCCAGCAGCGTAGAGTTAGCGGGGGGCCATAGCACAGATACGCAGTATTTT. Its protein product is CASSVELAGGHSTDTQYF. This chain joins TRBV9 and TRBJ2-3; the match to TRBD2 covers 10 bases. Looked up from germline, CDR1 is SGDLS and CDR2 is YYNGEE. V was pared by 0 bases and J by 0 bases, with 7 bases of the junction left unmatched. CDR3 length equals 18 residues.

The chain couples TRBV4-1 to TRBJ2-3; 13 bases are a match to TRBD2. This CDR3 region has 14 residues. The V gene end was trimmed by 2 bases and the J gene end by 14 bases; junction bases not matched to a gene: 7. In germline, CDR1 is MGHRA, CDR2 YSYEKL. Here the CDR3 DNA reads TGCGCCAGCAGCCAACTACTAGCGGGGGGGCCTGTGTATTTT. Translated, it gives CASSQLLAGGPVYF.

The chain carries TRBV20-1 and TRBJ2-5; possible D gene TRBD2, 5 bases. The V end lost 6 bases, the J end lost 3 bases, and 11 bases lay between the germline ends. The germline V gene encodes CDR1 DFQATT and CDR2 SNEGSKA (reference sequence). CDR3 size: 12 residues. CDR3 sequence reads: CSATRGEETQYF. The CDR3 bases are TGCAGTGCCACCCGGGGAGAAGAGACCCAGTACTTC.